One sample yielded the 18 T cell receptor beta chains listed below, sequenced in a study of early T cells in non-severe SARS-CoV-2 infection. In TCRdb, the 5' RACE reads were re-called with MiXCR into one record per CDR3 protein. This repertoire shows about 63,000 distinct CDR3 sequences, around 13% found once; its top ten account for approximately 4.8%. Input material: whole blood. These receptors came from an adult who was a healthcare worker with PCR-confirmed SARS-CoV-2 infection or an uninfected control (not recorded which).

This clonotype was seen repeatedly, ten times or more. J is TRBJ2-3 and V is TRBV20-1; possibly TRBD1 for D (5 bases). CDR1 is DFQATT, CDR2 SNEGSKA, per germline (reference sequence). V was pared by 3 bases and J by 4 bases, with 5 bases between. The CDR3 consists of 11 residues. The CDR3 coding sequence is TGCAGTGCTAGCAGGGCAGATACGCAGTATTTT. Translation: CSASRADTQYF.

This clonotype has at least ten counts. This sequence joins TRBV19 and TRBJ2-5, with D unclear. Trimming removed 2 bases from V and 2 bases from J, with 6 bases in between. This CDR3 spans 13 amino acids. Germline lookup yields CDR1 LNHDA and CDR2 SQIVND (reference sequence). CDR3 region: CASSIIAQETQYF. The CDR3 DNA reads TGTGCCAGTAGTATAATCGCGCAAGAGACCCAGTACTTC.

Regarding this clonotype: This may be a read error, as it is one base from a much larger clone. The chain couples TRBV5-1 to TRBJ1-6; no definite D call. CDR3 length equals 13 residues. The germline gives CDR1 SGHRS, CDR2 YFSETQ. CDR3 region: CVSRSSYNSPLHF. CDR3 nucleotide sequence: TGCGTCAGCAGAAGTTCCTATAATTCACCCCTCCACTTT.

This clonotype was recorded a few times. The chain couples TRBV5-1 to TRBJ2-7; the D is unclear. Germline CDR1 reads SGHRS; CDR2 reads YFSETQ. The CDR3 has 13 residues. Between the trimmed V and J ends, which lost 0 bases and 1 base, there was a span of 5 bases. The CDR3, as DNA: TGCGCCAGCAGCTTGGAACAGTCCTACGAGCAGTACTTC. The encoded protein is CASSLEQSYEQYF. Full variable domain (rest looked up from reference TRBV5-1 and TRBJ2-7): KAGVTQTPRYLIKTRGQQVTLSCSPISGHRSVSWYQQTPGQGLQFLFEYFSETQRNKGNFPGRFSGRQFSNSRSEMNVSTLELGDSALYLCASSLEQSYEQYFGPGTRLTVT.

The J gene is TRBJ2-5, the V gene TRBV6-6; 8 bases match TRBD1. Trimming cost V 7 bases and J 2 bases; bases outside gene matches: 6. This CDR3 has 14 residues. CDR1 is MNHNY, CDR2 SVGAGI, per germline (reference sequence). As DNA, the CDR3 is TGTGCCAGCACTCCCCGGACAGGGCAAGAGACCCAGTACTTC. Translating gives CASTPRTGQETQYF.

This clonotype was counted at least ten times. V is TRBV2 and J is TRBJ2-2, with a tentative D call TRBD2 (5 bases). Trimming removed 4 bases from V and 6 bases from J, with 9 bases in between. Per the germline V gene, CDR1 is SNHLY and CDR2 is FYNNEI. The CDR3 covers 13 residues. The CDR3 here is CASSAMGAGELFF. CDR3 in DNA: TGTGCCAGCAGTGCAATGGGAGCCGGGGAGCTGTTTTTT.

The rearrangement uses TRBV7-9 and TRBJ2-7; tentative D call: TRBD1 (5 bases). The CDR3 runs 13 residues. Germline V gene lookup returns CDR1 SEHNR and CDR2 FQNEAQ (reference sequence). V was clipped by 5 bases and J by 5 bases, with 13 bases between them. In DNA form, the CDR3 reads TGTGCCAGCAGCGCCCGACAGAGCGACGAGCAGTACTTC. It encodes CASSARQSDEQYF.

This clonotype was counted ten times or more. The rearrangement links TRBV12-3 or TRBV12-4 to TRBJ2-3; TRBD1 is a possible D gene (6 bases). The CDR3 is 13 amino acids. V dropped 10 bases and J dropped 6 bases, with 17 bases sitting between them. Written as DNA, the CDR3 is TGTGCCACCTCGTTTAGGGGGTCGGATACGCAGTATTTT. Amino acid sequence: CATSFRGSDTQYF.

V usage is TRBV10-3 and J usage is TRBJ1-1; 10 nucleotides match TRBD1. The CDR3 is 13 residues long. J was trimmed by 5 bases and V by 6 bases; bases with no gene match: 3. The germline gives CDR1 ENHRY, CDR2 SYGVKD. For the CDR3, the DNA is TGTGCCATCAGCGGGACAGGGGATACTGAAGCTTTCTTT. Its protein product is CAISGTGDTEAFF.

Ten or more counts support this clonotype. This chain connects TRBV11-2 to TRBJ2-3, with no clear D. Germline-derived CDR1 and CDR2 are SGHAT and FQNNGV. CDR3 length: 12 amino acids. The germline V and J ends were trimmed by 0 bases and 5 bases, with 3 bases remaining between them. The DNA for the CDR3 is TGTGCCAGCAGCTTAGATGGAGATACGCAGTATTTT. It codes for CASSLDGDTQYF.

The chain recombines TRBV3-1 with TRBJ2-2, with D possibly matching TRBD1 (6 bases). CDR1 is LGHDT, CDR2 YNNKEL, per germline (reference sequence). V was shortened by 1 base and J by 5 bases, with 11 bases between the two germline ends. The CDR3 has 15 residues. Written as DNA, the CDR3 is TGTGCCAGCAGCCAAGGGGGCAGGGGAACCGGGGAGCTGTTTTTT. Amino acids: CASSQGGRGTGELFF.

This clonotype was found once. The V and J genes are TRBV29-1 and TRBJ2-6; TRBD1 matches at 8 bases. Germline loops: CDR1 SQVTM, CDR2 ANQGSEA. The junction had 3 bases not matched to a gene; V was cut back by 4 bases and J by 4 bases. CDR3 length equals 14 residues. Written as DNA, the CDR3 is TGCAGCGTTGCAGGGGGCATGGGGGCCAACGTCCTGACTTTC. Amino acids: CSVAGGMGANVLTF.

This clonotype was detected only a few times. The genes are TRBV9 and TRBJ2-5; 13 bases align to TRBD2. Trimming at V came to 0 bases and at J to 3 bases, leaving 2 bases not matched to a gene. Germline-derived CDR1 and CDR2 are SGDLS and YYNGEE. CDR3 length equals 16 residues. The CDR3 nucleotides read TGTGCCAGCAGCGTAGGGACTAGCGGGGGCGAAGAGACCCAGTACTTC. It specifies CASSVGTSGGEETQYF.

This clonotype was observed many times. The rearrangement joins TRBV6-2 or TRBV6-3 to TRBJ2-7; 12 bases are shared with TRBD1. With V trimmed by 6 bases and J by 0 bases, 12 bases remained unmatched. Germline CDR1 reads MNHEY; CDR2 reads SVGEGT. The CDR3 has 18 amino acids. The CDR3 loop reads CASSLSRDRGRPSYEQYF. The DNA of the CDR3 is TGTGCCAGCAGCTTGTCCCGGGACAGGGGGCGACCCTCCTACGAGCAGTACTTC.

Many counts were recorded for this clonotype. The chain carries TRBV29-1 and TRBJ1-1; perhaps TRBD1 as D (6 bases). CDR3 length equals 13 residues. CDR1 SQVTM and CDR2 ANQGSEA come from the germline V gene. Deletions cut 7 bases from V and 1 base from J, with 13 bases between. CDR3 DNA sequence: TGCAGCGCTCCAGGACAGACGAACACTGAAGCTTTCTTT. Protein product: CSAPGQTNTEAFF.

The chain combines TRBV12-5 with TRBJ2-2; 8 bases are shared with TRBD1. Germline CDR1 LGHNT, CDR2 FRNRAP. This CDR3 is 16 amino acids long. J lost 4 bases, V lost 0 bases, and 4 bases had no gene match. The DNA for the CDR3 is TGTGCTAGTGGTTTGGTAATCACAGGGGGCACCGGGGAGCTGTTTTTT. Protein product: CASGLVITGGTGELFF.

A few counts support this clonotype. This chain connects TRBV5-1 to TRBJ2-3; D unclear. CDR1 is SGHRS, CDR2 YFSETQ, per germline. The ends were cut back, 3 bases at V and 2 bases at J, with 10 bases in the middle. This CDR3 spans 14 amino acids. CDR3 nucleotides: TGCGCCAGCAGCTCCCGGGCCTTCACAGATACGCAGTATTTT. Protein sequence: CASSSRAFTDTQYF.

This clonotype was counted many times. This sequence joins TRBV20-1 and TRBJ2-5; TRBD2 agrees at 13 bases. V was clipped by 2 bases and J by 4 bases; unmatched bases: 7. The CDR3 is 16 residues long. Germline CDR1 reads DFQATT; CDR2 reads SNEGSKA (reference sequence). CDR3 residues: CSARTTSGGFGETQYF. In DNA form, the CDR3 reads TGCAGTGCTAGAACGACTAGCGGGGGGTTCGGAGAGACCCAGTACTTC.